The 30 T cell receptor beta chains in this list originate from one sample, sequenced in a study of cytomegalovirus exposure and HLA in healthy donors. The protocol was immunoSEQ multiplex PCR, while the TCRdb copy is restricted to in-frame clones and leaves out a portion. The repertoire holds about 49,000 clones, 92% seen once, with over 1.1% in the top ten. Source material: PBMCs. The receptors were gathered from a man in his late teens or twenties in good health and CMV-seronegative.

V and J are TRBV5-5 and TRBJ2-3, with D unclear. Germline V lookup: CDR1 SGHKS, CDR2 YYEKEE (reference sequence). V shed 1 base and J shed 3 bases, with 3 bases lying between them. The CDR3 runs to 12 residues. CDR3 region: CASSLYTDTQYF. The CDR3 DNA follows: TGTGCCAGCAGCTTGTATACAGATACGCAGTATTTT.

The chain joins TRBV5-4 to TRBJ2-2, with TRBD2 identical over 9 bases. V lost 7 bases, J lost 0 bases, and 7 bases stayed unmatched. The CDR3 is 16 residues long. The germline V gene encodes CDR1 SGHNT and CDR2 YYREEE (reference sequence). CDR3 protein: CASGPSGRPNTGELFF. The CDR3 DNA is TGTGCCAGCGGCCCCAGCGGGAGGCCGAACACCGGGGAGCTGTTTTTT.

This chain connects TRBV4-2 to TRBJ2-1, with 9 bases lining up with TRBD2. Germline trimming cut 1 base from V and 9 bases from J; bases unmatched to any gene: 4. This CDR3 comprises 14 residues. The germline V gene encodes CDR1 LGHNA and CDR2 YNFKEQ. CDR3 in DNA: TGTGCCAGCAGCCAAGGGCAGCGGGAGGTTGAGCAGTTCTTC. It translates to CASSQGQREVEQFF.

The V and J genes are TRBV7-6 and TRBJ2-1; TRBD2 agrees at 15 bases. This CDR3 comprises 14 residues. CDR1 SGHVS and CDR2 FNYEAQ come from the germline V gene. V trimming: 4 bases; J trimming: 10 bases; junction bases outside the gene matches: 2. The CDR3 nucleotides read TGTGCCAGCAGCTCGGGACTAGCGGGAGGAGAGCAGTTCTTC. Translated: CASSSGLAGGEQFF. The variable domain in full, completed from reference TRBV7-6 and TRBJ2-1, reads GAGVSQSPRYKVTKRGQDVALRCDPISGHVSLYWYRQALGQGPEFLTYFNYEAQQDKSGLPNDRFSAERPEGSISTLTIQRTEQRDSAMYRCASSSGLAGGEQFFGPGTRLTVL.

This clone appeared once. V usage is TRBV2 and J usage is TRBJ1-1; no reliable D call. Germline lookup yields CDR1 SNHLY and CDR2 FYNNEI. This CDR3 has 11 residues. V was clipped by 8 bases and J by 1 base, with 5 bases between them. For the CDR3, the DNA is TGTGCCAGCCCAGAGAACACTGAAGCTTTCTTT. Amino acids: CASPENTEAFF.

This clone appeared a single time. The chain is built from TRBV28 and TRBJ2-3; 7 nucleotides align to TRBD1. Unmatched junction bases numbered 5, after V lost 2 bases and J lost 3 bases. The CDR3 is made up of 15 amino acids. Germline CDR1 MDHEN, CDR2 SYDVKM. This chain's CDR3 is CASSLISRGTDTQYF. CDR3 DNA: TGTGCCAGCAGTTTAATTAGCAGGGGGACAGATACGCAGTATTTT.

Here the CDR3 DNA reads TGTGCCAGCAGCTCTGGCGGGACTGAGCAGTTCTTC. Translation: CASSSGGTEQFF. The chain employs TRBV7-2 and TRBJ2-1, with D perhaps TRBD2 (6 bases). Between the trimmed V and J ends, which lost 4 bases and 9 bases, there was a span of 10 bases. The CDR3 runs 12 residues. Germline V gene data show CDR1 as SGHTA and CDR2 as FQGNSA.

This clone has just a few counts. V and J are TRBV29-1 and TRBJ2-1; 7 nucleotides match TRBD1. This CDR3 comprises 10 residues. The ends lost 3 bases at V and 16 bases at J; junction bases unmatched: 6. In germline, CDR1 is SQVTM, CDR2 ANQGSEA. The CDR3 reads CSVETGIRFF. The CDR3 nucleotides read TGCAGCGTTGAGACAGGGATTCGATTCTTC.

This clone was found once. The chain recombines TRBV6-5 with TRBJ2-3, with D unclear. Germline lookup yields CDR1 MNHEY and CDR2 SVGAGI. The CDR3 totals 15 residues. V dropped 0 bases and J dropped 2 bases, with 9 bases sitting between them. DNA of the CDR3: TGTGCCAGCAGTTACTCGGCAGGCTCCACAGATACGCAGTATTTT. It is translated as CASSYSAGSTDTQYF.

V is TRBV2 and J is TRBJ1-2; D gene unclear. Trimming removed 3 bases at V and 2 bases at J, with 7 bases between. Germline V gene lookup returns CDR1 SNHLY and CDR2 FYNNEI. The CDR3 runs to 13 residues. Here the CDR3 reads CASSDGANYGYTF. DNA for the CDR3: TGTGCCAGCAGTGATGGAGCCAACTATGGCTACACCTTC. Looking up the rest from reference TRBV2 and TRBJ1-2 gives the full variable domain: EPEVTQTPSHQVTQMGQEVILRCVPISNHLYFYWYRQILGQKVEFLVSFYNNEISEKSEIFDDQFSVERPDGSNFTLKIRSTKLEDSAMYFCASSDGANYGYTFGSGTRLTVV.

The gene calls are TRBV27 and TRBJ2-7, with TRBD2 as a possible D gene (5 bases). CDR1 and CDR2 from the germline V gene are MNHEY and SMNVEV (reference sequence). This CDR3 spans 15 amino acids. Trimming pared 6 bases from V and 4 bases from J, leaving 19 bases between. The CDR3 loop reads CASRRMTIPDYEQYF. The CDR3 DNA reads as TGTGCCAGCAGGCGGATGACTATCCCAGATTACGAGCAGTACTTC.

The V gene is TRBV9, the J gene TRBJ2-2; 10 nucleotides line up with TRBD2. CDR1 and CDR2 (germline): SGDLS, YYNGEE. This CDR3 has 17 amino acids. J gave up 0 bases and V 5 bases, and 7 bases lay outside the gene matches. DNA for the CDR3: TGTGCCAGCAGTGCGCTAGCGGGAGTTCCGAACACCGGGGAGCTGTTTTTT. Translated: CASSALAGVPNTGELFF.

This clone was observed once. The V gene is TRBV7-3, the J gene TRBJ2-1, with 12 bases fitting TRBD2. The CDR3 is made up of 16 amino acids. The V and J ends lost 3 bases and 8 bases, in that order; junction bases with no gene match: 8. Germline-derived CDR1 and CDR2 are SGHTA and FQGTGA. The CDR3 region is CASSLSTSGSRDEQFF. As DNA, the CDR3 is TGTGCCAGCAGCTTGTCGACTAGCGGGAGTAGGGATGAGCAGTTCTTC.

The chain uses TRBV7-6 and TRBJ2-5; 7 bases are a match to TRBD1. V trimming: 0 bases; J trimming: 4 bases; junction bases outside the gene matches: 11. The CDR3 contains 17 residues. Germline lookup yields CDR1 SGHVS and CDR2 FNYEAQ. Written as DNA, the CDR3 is TGTGCCAGCAGCTTAGCGATGTTCAGGGGGAGTATAGAGACCCAGTACTTC. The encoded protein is CASSLAMFRGSIETQYF.

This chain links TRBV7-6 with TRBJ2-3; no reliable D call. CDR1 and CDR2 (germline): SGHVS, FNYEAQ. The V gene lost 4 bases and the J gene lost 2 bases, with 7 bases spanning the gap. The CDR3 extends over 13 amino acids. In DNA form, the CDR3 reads TGTGCCAGCAGCTCGACATACACAGATACGCAGTATTTT. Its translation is CASSSTYTDTQYF. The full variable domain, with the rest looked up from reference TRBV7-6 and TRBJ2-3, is GAGVSQSPRYKVTKRGQDVALRCDPISGHVSLYWYRQALGQGPEFLTYFNYEAQQDKSGLPNDRFSAERPEGSISTLTIQRTEQRDSAMYRCASSSTYTDTQYFGPGTRLTVL.

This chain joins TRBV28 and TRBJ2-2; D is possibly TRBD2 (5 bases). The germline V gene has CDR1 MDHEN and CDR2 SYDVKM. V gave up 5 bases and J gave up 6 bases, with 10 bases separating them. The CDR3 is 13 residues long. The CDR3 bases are TGTGCCAGCAGTGCCACTAGTTCCGGGGAGCTGTTTTTT. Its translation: CASSATSSGELFF.

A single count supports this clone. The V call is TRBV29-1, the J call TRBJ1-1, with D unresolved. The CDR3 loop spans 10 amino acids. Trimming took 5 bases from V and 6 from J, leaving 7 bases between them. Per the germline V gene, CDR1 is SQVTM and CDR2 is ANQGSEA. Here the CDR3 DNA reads TGCAGCGTTTTCATTTCTGAAGCTTTCTTT. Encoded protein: CSVFISEAFF.

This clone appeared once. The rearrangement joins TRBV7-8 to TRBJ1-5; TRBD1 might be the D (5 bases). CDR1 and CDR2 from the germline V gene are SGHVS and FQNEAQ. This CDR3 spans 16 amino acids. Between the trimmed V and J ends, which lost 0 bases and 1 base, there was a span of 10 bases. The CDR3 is CASSLAAGWSNQPQHF. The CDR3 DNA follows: TGTGCCAGCAGCTTAGCGGCAGGGTGGAGCAATCAGCCCCAGCATTTT.

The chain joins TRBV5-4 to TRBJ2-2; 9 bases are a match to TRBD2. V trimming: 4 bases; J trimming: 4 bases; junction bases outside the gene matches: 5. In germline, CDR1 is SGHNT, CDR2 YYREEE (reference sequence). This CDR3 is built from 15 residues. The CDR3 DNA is TGTGCCAGCAGCATCGGACTAGCGAGCACCGGGGAGCTGTTTTTT. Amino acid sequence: CASSIGLASTGELFF.

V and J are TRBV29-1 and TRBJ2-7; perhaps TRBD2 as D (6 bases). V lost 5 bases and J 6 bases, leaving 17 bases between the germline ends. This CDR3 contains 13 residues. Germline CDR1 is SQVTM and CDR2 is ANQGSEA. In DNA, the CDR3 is TGCAGCGTTATGTTGCCCTCGGGGGTCGAGCAGTACTTC. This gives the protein CSVMLPSGVEQYF.

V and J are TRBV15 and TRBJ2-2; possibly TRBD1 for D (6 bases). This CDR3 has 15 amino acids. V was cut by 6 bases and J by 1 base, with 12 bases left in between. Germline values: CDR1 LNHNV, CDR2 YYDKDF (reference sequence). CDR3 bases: TGTGCCACCAGGGCCGGGACAAAGAACACCGGGGAGCTGTTTTTT. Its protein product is CATRAGTKNTGELFF.

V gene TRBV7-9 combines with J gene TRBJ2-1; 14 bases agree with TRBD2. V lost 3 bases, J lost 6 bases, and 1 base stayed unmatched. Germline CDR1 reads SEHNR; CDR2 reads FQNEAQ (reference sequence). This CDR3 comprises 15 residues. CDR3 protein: CASSLGTSGSNEQFF. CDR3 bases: TGTGCCAGCAGCTTGGGGACTAGCGGGAGCAATGAGCAGTTCTTC.

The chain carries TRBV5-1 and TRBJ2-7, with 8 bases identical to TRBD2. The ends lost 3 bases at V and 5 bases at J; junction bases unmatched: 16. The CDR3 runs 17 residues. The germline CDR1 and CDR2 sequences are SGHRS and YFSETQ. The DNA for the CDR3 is TGCGCCAGCAGCTCTGATATCACGGTAGCGGGAACTCACGAGCAGTACTTC. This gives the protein CASSSDITVAGTHEQYF.

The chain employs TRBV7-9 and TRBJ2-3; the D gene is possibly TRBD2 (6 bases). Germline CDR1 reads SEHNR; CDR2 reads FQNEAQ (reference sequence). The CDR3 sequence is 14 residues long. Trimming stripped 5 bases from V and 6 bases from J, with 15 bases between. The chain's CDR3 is CASSRMGGPDTQYF. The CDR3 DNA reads TGTGCCAGCAGCCGGATGGGAGGACCCGATACGCAGTATTTT.

The CDR3 reads CASSLLAGGGTGELFF. The DNA of the CDR3 is TGTGCCAGCAGCCTACTAGCGGGAGGAGGCACCGGGGAGCTGTTTTTT. V gene TRBV14 combines with J gene TRBJ2-2; 12 nucleotides line up with TRBD2. The CDR3 totals 16 residues. Trimming cost V 4 bases and J 4 bases; bases outside gene matches: 4. CDR1 and CDR2 (germline): SGHDN, FVKESK.

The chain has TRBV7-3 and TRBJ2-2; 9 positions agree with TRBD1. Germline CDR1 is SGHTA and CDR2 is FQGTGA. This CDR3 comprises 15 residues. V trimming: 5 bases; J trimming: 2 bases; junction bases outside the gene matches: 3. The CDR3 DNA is TGTGCCAGCAGCCGGGACAGGGATAACACCGGGGAGCTGTTTTTT. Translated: CASSRDRDNTGELFF.

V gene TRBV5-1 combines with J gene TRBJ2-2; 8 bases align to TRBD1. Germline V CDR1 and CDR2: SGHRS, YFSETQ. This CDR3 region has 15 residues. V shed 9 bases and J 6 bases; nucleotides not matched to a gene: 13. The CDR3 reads CATRDRLFDAGELFF. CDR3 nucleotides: TGCGCCACCCGGGACAGGTTGTTTGACGCCGGGGAGCTGTTTTTT.

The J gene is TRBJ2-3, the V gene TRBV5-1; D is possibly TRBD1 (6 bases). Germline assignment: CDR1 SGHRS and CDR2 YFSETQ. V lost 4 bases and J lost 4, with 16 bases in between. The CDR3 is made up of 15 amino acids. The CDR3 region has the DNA TGCGCCAGCAGCGGCGGGCAAGGGGGTGCAGATACGCAGTATTTT. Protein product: CASSGGQGGADTQYF.

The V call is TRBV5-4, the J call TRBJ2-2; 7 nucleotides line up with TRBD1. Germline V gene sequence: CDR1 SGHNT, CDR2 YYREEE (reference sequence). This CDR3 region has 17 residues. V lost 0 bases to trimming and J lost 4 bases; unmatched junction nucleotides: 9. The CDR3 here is CASSLGSRGRRTGELFF. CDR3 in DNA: TGTGCCAGCAGCTTGGGTAGCAGGGGGAGACGCACCGGGGAGCTGTTTTTT. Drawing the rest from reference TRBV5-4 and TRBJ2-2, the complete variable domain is ETGVTQSPTHLIKTRGQQVTLRCSSQSGHNTVSWYQQALGQGPQFIFQYYREEENGRGNFPPRFSGLQFPNYSSELNVNALELDDSALYLCASSLGSRGRRTGELFFGEGSRLTVL.

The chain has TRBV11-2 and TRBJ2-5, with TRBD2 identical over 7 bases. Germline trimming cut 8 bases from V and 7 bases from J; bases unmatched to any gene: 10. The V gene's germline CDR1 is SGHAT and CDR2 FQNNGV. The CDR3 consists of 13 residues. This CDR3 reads CASGEGSLVTQYF. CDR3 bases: TGTGCCAGCGGGGAGGGAAGTCTGGTGACCCAGTACTTC.